A selection of T cell receptor beta chains follows, all from one sample in a study of blood T cell repertoires in COVID-19. Sequencing was performed with immunoSEQ multiplex PCR; in TCRdb, only in-frame clones are kept and a portion is missing. The repertoire holds 370,000 or so clones, with roughly 80% as singletons. Sequencing was performed on peripheral blood. The receptor source for this set is a human donor with acute or convalescent COVID-19. The donor label of this sample is uncertain. Each CDR3 is given with its conserved first and last residue. The D gene is left open where the match is weak. For some rows the clone size is stated as once, few or many, or as a class when expanded; others skip it.

j_call	clone_size	v_call	d_call	cdr3_aa	cdr3_nt
TRBJ1-5	-	TRBV5-6	-	CASTWGRDQPQHF	TGTGCCAGCACCTGGGGCAGGGATCAGCCCCAGCATTTT
TRBJ1-1	-	TRBV5-1	-	CASSLVPGVGTEAFF	TGCGCCAGCAGCTTGGTCCCAGGGGTGGGCACTGAAGCTTTCTTT
TRBJ2-1	-	TRBV15	TRBD2	CATTGTSVYNEQFF	TGTGCCACAACCGGGACTAGCGTTTACAATGAGCAGTTCTTC
TRBJ1-1	-	TRBV13	-	CASSLRQDPGTEAFF	TGTGCCAGCAGCCTCCGACAGGACCCCGGGACTGAAGCTTTCTTT
TRBJ1-1	many	TRBV4-1	TRBD1	CASSQSTGNAFF	TGCGCCAGCAGCCAATCGACAGGGAATGCTTTCTTT
TRBJ1-5	-	TRBV3-1/TRBV3-2	-	CASSPGWDQPQHF	TGTGCCAGCAGCCCAGGGTGGGATCAGCCCCAGCATTTT
TRBJ2-1	-	TRBV7-8	-	CASSFAGNNEQFF	TGTGCCAGCAGCTTCGCCGGGAACAATGAGCAGTTCTTC
TRBJ1-2	few	TRBV5-1	TRBD1	CASSLIQGAYGYTF	TGCGCCAGCAGCTTGATTCAGGGGGCCTATGGCTACACCTTC
TRBJ2-7	-	TRBV6-5	TRBD2	CASLRSGSDEQYF	TGTGCCAGCTTACGTAGCGGGAGCGACGAGCAGTACTTC
TRBJ2-7	-	TRBV28	-	CASNTPGGGTYEQYF	TGTGCCAGCAATACACCCGGGGGTGGGACCTACGAGCAGTACTTC
TRBJ2-7	-	TRBV18	TRBD1	CASSPLHVQGEWEQYF	TGTGCCAGCTCACCCTTGCACGTACAGGGGGAATGGGAGCAGTACTTC
TRBJ1-1	-	TRBV6-9	-	CASSSEASDTEAFF	TGTGCCAGCAGTTCCGAAGCGAGCGACACTGAAGCTTTCTTT
TRBJ2-3	-	TRBV18	-	CASSQNRVADTQYF	TGTGCCAGCTCACAGAACAGGGTGGCAGATACGCAGTATTTT
TRBJ1-2	-	TRBV5-1	TRBD1	CASSSLQGAYGYTF	TGCGCCAGCAGCTCCCTACAGGGGGCCTATGGCTACACCTTC
TRBJ2-1	-	TRBV29-1	TRBD1	CSAGTDYNEQFF	TGCAGCGCCGGGACAGACTACAATGAGCAGTTCTTC
TRBJ1-1	-	TRBV27	TRBD1	CASSLTGTGTEAFF	TGTGCCAGCAGCCTGACAGGGACGGGCACTGAAGCTTTCTTT
TRBJ1-2	-	TRBV2	-	CASSEWERSGDYGYTF	TGTGCCAGCAGTGAATGGGAGCGGAGTGGGGACTATGGCTACACCTTC
TRBJ2-1	-	TRBV5-1	TRBD2	CASSWAGGRLNNEQFF	TGCGCCAGCAGCTGGGCGGGGGGGCGTTTAAACAATGAGCAGTTCTTC
TRBJ2-7	few	TRBV6-5	-	CASTPPVSGEQYF	TGTGCCAGCACTCCACCGGTATCGGGCGAGCAGTACTTC
TRBJ2-2	-	TRBV4-1	TRBD2	CASSQDRTSGPTGELFF	TGCGCCAGCAGCCAAGATAGAACTAGCGGGCCCACCGGGGAGCTGTTTTTT
TRBJ1-1	-	TRBV19	-	CASSMIGSTEAFF	TGTGCCAGTAGTATGATTGGGAGCACTGAAGCTTTCTTT
TRBJ1-2	-	TRBV30	-	CAWGRQENYGYTF	TGTGCCTGGGGCAGACAGGAGAACTATGGCTACACCTTC
TRBJ1-4	-	TRBV6-5	-	CASTAPGQNNEKLFF	TGTGCCAGCACTGCCCCCGGACAGAATAATGAAAAACTGTTTTTT
TRBJ2-3	once	TRBV29-1	TRBD1	CSVEVQGATDTQYF	TGCAGCGTTGAAGTACAGGGGGCCACAGATACGCAGTATTTT
TRBJ2-1	-	TRBV24-1	TRBD2	CATSDASGRASYNEQFF	TGTGCCACCAGTGACGCAAGCGGGAGGGCCTCCTACAATGAGCAGTTCTTC
TRBJ2-7	-	TRBV3-1/TRBV3-2	TRBD1	CASSNPGQANYEQYF	TGTGCCAGCAGCAACCCGGGACAGGCCAATTACGAGCAGTACTTC
TRBJ2-1	-	TRBV6-6	-	CASNPLGGNEQFF	TGTGCCAGCAATCCTTTGGGGGGCAATGAGCAGTTCTTC
TRBJ2-1	-	TRBV24-1	TRBD2	CATSDQPGLANNEQFF	TGTGCCACCAGTGATCAACCGGGACTAGCAAACAATGAGCAGTTCTTC
TRBJ1-2	few	TRBV7-9	-	CASSLDREYYGYTF	TGTGCCAGCAGCTTAGACAGGGAATACTATGGCTACACCTTC
TRBJ1-4	-	TRBV6-6	-	CASRGQGVGNEKLFF	TGTGCCAGCAGAGGTCAGGGTGTCGGTAATGAAAAACTGTTTTTT
TRBJ2-7	few	TRBV6-6	TRBD2	CASSETSVSYEQYF	TGTGCCAGCAGCGAGACTAGCGTCTCCTACGAGCAGTACTTC
TRBJ1-1	-	TRBV4-2	-	CASSQERTAAGAFF	TGTGCCAGCAGCCAAGAAAGGACGGCTGCGGGAGCTTTCTTT
TRBJ1-1	once	TRBV13	-	CASSRPPETEAFF	TGTGCCAGCAGCCGCCCTCCGGAGACTGAAGCTTTCTTT
TRBJ2-3	-	TRBV27	TRBD2	CASSPIAGVLGSTDTQYF	TGTGCCAGCAGTCCAATAGCGGGAGTTTTGGGGAGCACAGATACGCAGTATTTT
TRBJ1-2	-	TRBV6-5	TRBD1	CATLDRQGSYTF	TGTGCCACCTTGGACAGACAGGGCTCATACACCTTC
TRBJ2-1	once	TRBV7-2	TRBD2	CASSLGLAGGNEQFF	TGTGCCAGCAGCTTGGGTCTAGCGGGGGGCAATGAGCAGTTCTTC
TRBJ1-5	once	TRBV15	-	CATRGQENQPQHF	TGTGCCACCAGGGGGCAGGAAAATCAGCCCCAGCATTTT
TRBJ2-7	-	TRBV10-3	-	CAISPGGEQYF	TGTGCCATCAGCCCCGGAGGGGAGCAGTACTTC
TRBJ1-4	-	TRBV5-4	TRBD1	CASGGQGEKLFF	TGTGCCAGCGGGGGACAGGGGGAAAAACTGTTTTTT
TRBJ2-7	-	TRBV5-1	TRBD2	CASRPREVSYEQYF	TGCGCCAGCAGACCCCGGGAGGTCTCCTACGAGCAGTACTTC
TRBJ2-1	-	TRBV5-4	TRBD2	CASRSGGGYGEQFF	TGTGCCAGCAGGAGCGGGGGGGGATATGGTGAGCAGTTCTTC
TRBJ1-2	few	TRBV6-5	-	CASSRLGGNYGYTF	TGTGCCAGCAGCCGCCTCGGGGGTAACTATGGCTACACCTTC
TRBJ2-7	-	TRBV5-3	TRBD2	CATAPKQTSGGYEQYF	TGTGCCACCGCGCCCAAACAGACTAGCGGGGGATACGAGCAGTACTTC
TRBJ2-3	-	TRBV30	TRBD2	CAWSVIGRAADTQYF	TGTGCCTGGAGTGTAATAGGGAGGGCCGCAGATACGCAGTATTTT
TRBJ2-1	-	TRBV28	-	CASRFAYNEQFF	TGTGCCAGCAGATTCGCCTACAATGAGCAGTTCTTC
TRBJ1-6	-	TRBV28	-	CASSAGGAAGFRLNSPLHF	TGTGCCAGCAGCGCCGGGGGGGCGGCGGGTTTTAGGCTTAATTCACCCCTCCACTTT
TRBJ1-1	-	TRBV18	-	CASSAREVNTEAFF	TGTGCCAGCTCAGCTAGGGAGGTGAACACTGAAGCTTTCTTT
TRBJ1-3	-	TRBV3-1/TRBV3-2	-	CASSQGAGPGNTIYF	TGTGCCAGCAGCCAAGGGGCAGGGCCAGGAAACACCATATATTTT
TRBJ1-1	-	TRBV19	-	CASRGGTGWNTEAFF	TGTGCCAGTAGGGGGGGAACGGGCTGGAACACTGAAGCTTTCTTT
TRBJ1-5	-	TRBV28	-	CASSFAGQPQHF	TGTGCCAGCAGTTTTGCGGGTCAGCCCCAGCATTTT
TRBJ1-2	-	TRBV6-5	TRBD1	CASSRQGVGGYTF	TGTGCCAGCAGTCGACAGGGGGTCGGTGGCTACACCTTC